This is a list of T cell receptor beta chains from one sample in a study of blood T cell repertoires in COVID-19. Produced via immunoSEQ multiplex PCR; TCRdb's table is partial and in-frame only. This sample has hundreds of thousands of clones, with roughly nine tenths found just once. The specimen sequenced was peripheral blood. The receptors were gathered from a man aged 35-49 years with acute or convalescent COVID-19. Both conserved end residues are part of each CDR3. Fields, in order: clone size, J gene, V gene, D gene, CDR3 protein, CDR3 DNA. The D gene is left open where the match is weak. The size of a clone is reported for some rows only, either as once, few or many, or as a class for expanded clones.

NA TRBJ2-1 TRBV5-1 TRBD1 CASSRQGQDNNEQFF TGCGCCAGCAGTCGACAGGGGCAAGATAACAATGAGCAGTTCTTC
NA TRBJ1-1 TRBV5-4 NA CASSLSAGNEAFF TGTGCCAGCAGCTTGTCGGCAGGCAATGAAGCTTTCTTT
NA TRBJ2-2 TRBV7-2 NA CASKTGTDTGELFF TGTGCCAGCAAAACCGGCACAGACACCGGGGAGCTGTTTTTT
NA TRBJ2-1 TRBV19 NA CASSITSFYNEQFF TGTGCCAGTAGTATTACTAGCTTCTACAATGAGCAGTTCTTC
NA TRBJ2-5 TRBV18 TRBD1 CASSPTGASSETQYF TGTGCCAGCTCACCCACAGGGGCCAGTAGTGAGACCCAGTACTTC
NA TRBJ1-6 TRBV7-9 NA CASSSETGSAYNSPLHF TGTGCCAGCAGCTCTGAGACTGGGTCGGCTTATAATTCACCCCTCCACTTT
NA TRBJ2-5 TRBV9 TRBD2 CASSEGLAGGQTQYF TGTGCCAGCAGCGAGGGACTAGCGGGAGGTCAGACCCAGTACTTC
NA TRBJ2-1 TRBV7-2 TRBD1 CASSLALSDRGYNEQFF TGTGCCAGCAGCTTAGCGCTTTCGGACAGGGGATACAATGAGCAGTTCTTC
NA TRBJ2-4 TRBV5-1 NA CASSSGHGAKNIQYF TGCGCCAGCAGCTCGGGACATGGGGCCAAAAACATTCAGTACTTC
NA TRBJ2-7 TRBV21-1 NA CASSSEGQGAYEQYF TGTGCCAGCAGCAGCGAGGGACAGGGAGCCTACGAGCAGTACTTC
NA TRBJ2-1 TRBV27 TRBD2 CASSFGGSYNEQFF TGTGCCAGCAGTTTCGGGGGGTCCTACAATGAGCAGTTCTTC
NA TRBJ2-2 TRBV19 TRBD2 CASLGLAGKRELFF TGTGCCAGTCTAGGACTAGCGGGGAAGAGGGAGCTGTTTTTT
NA TRBJ2-7 TRBV5-1 TRBD2 CASSLPSGGANEQYF TGCGCCAGCAGCTTGCCTAGCGGGGGGGCTAACGAGCAGTACTTC
NA TRBJ1-4 TRBV28 TRBD1 CASSLPLGFDRGGEKLFF TGTGCCAGCAGTTTACCTCTGGGCTTTGACAGGGGTGGAGAAAAACTGTTTTTT
NA TRBJ2-3 TRBV2 TRBD1 CASSEQSGRTGGTTQYF TGTGCCAGCAGTGAACAGAGCGGCAGAACAGGGGGCACGACGCAGTATTTT
NA TRBJ1-5 TRBV2 NA CASGETGFALTGAQHF TGTGCCAGCGGAGAAACAGGGTTTGCCTTAACTGGGGCCCAGCATTTT
once TRBJ2-1 TRBV6-5 NA CASINRDFDYNEQFF TGTGCCAGCATTAATCGGGACTTTGACTACAATGAGCAGTTCTTC
once TRBJ2-2 TRBV7-3 TRBD1 CASSRDSLNTGELFF TGTGCCAGCAGCCGGGACAGCCTTAACACCGGGGAGCTGTTTTTT
NA TRBJ2-7 TRBV18 NA CASSPVRGGEQYF TGTGCCAGCTCCCCAGTTAGGGGTGGCGAGCAGTACTTC
NA TRBJ1-1 TRBV29-1 TRBD1 CSVRFGDRGTNTEAFF TGCAGCGTAAGGTTCGGCGACAGGGGGACGAACACTGAAGCTTTCTTT
NA TRBJ1-5 TRBV5-5 NA CASSIRQYSNQPQHF TGTGCCAGCAGCATCCGACAGTATAGCAATCAGCCCCAGCATTTT
NA TRBJ2-1 TRBV29-1 NA CSVLLALHDNEQFF TGCAGCGTTCTACTAGCTCTACACGACAATGAGCAGTTCTTC
NA TRBJ2-3 TRBV3-1/TRBV3-2 TRBD2 CASSQLAGGRGNTQYF TGTGCCAGCAGCCAGCTAGCGGGAGGGCGGGGAAATACGCAGTATTTT
once TRBJ2-1 TRBV7-9 NA CASSSQRANEQFF TGTGCCAGCAGCTCCCAGCGCGCCAATGAGCAGTTCTTC
few TRBJ2-7 TRBV3-1/TRBV3-2 NA CASSSRTLSSYEQYF TGTGCCAGCAGCTCCCGGACTTTAAGCTCCTACGAGCAGTACTTC
NA TRBJ2-3 TRBV11-2 NA CASRGGNKDTQYF TGTGCCAGCAGGGGGGGTAACAAAGATACGCAGTATTTT
NA TRBJ2-2 TRBV9 TRBD1 CASSAGQANTGELFF TGTGCCAGCAGCGCGGGACAGGCTAACACCGGGGAGCTGTTTTTT
NA TRBJ2-7 TRBV11-2 NA CASNQGGEQYF TGTGCCAGCAACCAGGGTGGCGAGCAGTACTTC
NA TRBJ1-1 TRBV7-3 TRBD1 CASSTPTGGHTEAFF TGTGCCAGCAGCACGCCGACAGGGGGCCACACTGAAGCTTTCTTT
NA TRBJ1-1 TRBV30 NA CASQGNTEAFF TGTGCCTCCCAGGGTAACACTGAAGCTTTCTTT
NA TRBJ1-5 TRBV10-3 TRBD1 CAISEGGQGLGQPQHF TGTGCCATCAGTGAAGGGGGACAGGGTCTAGGACAGCCCCAGCATTTT
NA TRBJ1-2 TRBV14 NA CASSQDRRALNYGYTF TGTGCCAGCAGCCAAGACAGGAGGGCCCTTAACTATGGCTACACCTTC
once TRBJ1-2 TRBV30 TRBD1 CAWSQTGSSGYTF TGTGCCTGGAGCCAGACAGGGTCTAGCGGCTACACCTTC
once TRBJ1-2 TRBV27 NA CASSLSGGGSNYGYTF TGTGCCAGCAGTTTATCTGGCGGGGGTTCTAACTATGGCTACACCTTC
once TRBJ2-5 TRBV24-1 NA CATSEQGRETQYF TGTGCCACCAGTGAACAGGGCAGGGAGACCCAGTACTTC
NA TRBJ2-7 TRBV5-4 NA CASSAGSSYEQYF TGTGCCAGCAGCGCGGGATCCTCCTACGAGCAGTACTTC
NA TRBJ1-2 TRBV7-8 NA CASSLVRANYGYTF TGTGCCAGCAGCTTAGTGCGAGCTAACTATGGCTACACCTTC
once TRBJ2-5 TRBV11-2 TRBD2 CASSFSGWGETQYF TGTGCCAGCAGCTTTAGCGGGTGGGGAGAGACCCAGTACTTC
NA TRBJ2-7 TRBV10-1 TRBD1 CASSWDRSYEQYF TGCGCCAGCAGTTGGGACAGATCCTACGAGCAGTACTTC
NA TRBJ1-1 TRBV6-2/TRBV6-3 NA CASSLDSRWSEAFF TGTGCCAGCAGTTTGGACTCCCGCTGGTCTGAAGCTTTCTTT
NA TRBJ2-5 TRBV19 TRBD1 CASSIARTGIETQYF TGTGCCAGTAGTATAGCCCGGACAGGGATAGAGACCCAGTACTTC
NA TRBJ1-3 TRBV7-9 NA CASSSRYSPGPGNTIYF TGTGCCAGCAGCTCCCGTTACAGCCCAGGCCCTGGAAACACCATATATTTT
NA TRBJ2-5 TRBV12-3/TRBV12-4 NA CASTGQETQYF TGTGCCAGCACCGGGCAAGAGACCCAGTACTTC
NA TRBJ2-3 TRBV24-1 TRBD1 CATSDPTSGGLSTDTQYF TGTGCCACCAGTGACCCCACTTCAGGGGGCCTTAGCACAGATACGCAGTATTTT
NA TRBJ1-2 TRBV6-5 NA CASIGGPAGYTF TGTGCCAGCATTGGGGGCCCGGCTGGCTACACCTTC
NA TRBJ2-7 TRBV7-9 TRBD1 CASSPRDRVSYEQYF TGTGCCAGCAGCCCTCGGGACAGGGTGAGCTACGAGCAGTACTTC
NA TRBJ2-1 TRBV7-3 NA CASSLTGGLQGEQFF TGTGCCAGCAGCTTAACGGGGGGACTCCAAGGGGAGCAGTTCTTC
once TRBJ2-1 TRBV6-1 NA CASHRLGEQFF TGTGCCAGCCACAGGCTAGGCGAGCAGTTCTTC
few TRBJ2-7 TRBV5-4 TRBD1 CASSGGDRGSYEQYF TGTGCCAGCAGCGGGGGGGACAGGGGTTCCTACGAGCAGTACTTC
few TRBJ2-7 TRBV6-1 NA CASSERVGWQYF TGTGCCAGCAGTGAAAGAGTGGGCTGGCAGTACTTC
few TRBJ1-2 TRBV6-5 NA CASRKAGANYGYTF TGTGCCAGCAGGAAAGCAGGGGCGAACTATGGCTACACCTTC
NA TRBJ1-2 TRBV15 NA CATSRDLGRGWYGYTF TGTGCCACCAGCAGAGATCTCGGTAGGGGATGGTATGGCTACACCTTC
NA TRBJ2-1 TRBV5-1 TRBD1 CASRLQGFYNEQFF TGCGCCAGCAGATTACAGGGGTTCTACAATGAGCAGTTCTTC